The clone carrying this TCR beta chain was seen many times. This record comes from a study of T cells in Graves' hyperthyroidism and ophthalmopathy. No ophthalmopathy progression within 18 months constituted stable Graves' hyperthyroidism. V was cut by 3 bases and J by 3 bases, with 8 bases left in between. The length of the CDR3 is 14 residues. Germline CDR1 KGHSH, CDR2 LQKENI. RNA transcripts served as the template for amplifying TCR beta CDR3 regions. The HTBI primer set served for first-round RT-PCR of the TCR CDR3. MiXCR, applied by TCRdb to the multiplex PCR reads, yields one record per CDR3 protein. The sample consists of fewer than 350,000 distinct CDR3 sequences, 20% to 25% of them appearing once.

The TCR sequence derives from a woman between 45 and 60 years old with Graves' hyperthyroidism. The sample taken for sequencing was blood. This rearrangement joins TRBV18 to TRBJ1-4; D remains ambiguous. This chain's CDR3 is CASSPPQPNEKLFF. CDR3 sequence (DNA): TGTGCCAGCTCACCTCCACAGCCTAATGAAAAACTGTTTTTT.